The clone carrying this TCR beta chain was picked up a small number of times. The antigen is undetermined. Here immunoSEQ multiplex PCR was the method, and the copy in TCRdb shows in-frame clones only, minus some. The table lists about 28,000 clones, roughly 85% of them singletons. The source of the sample is a study of OX40 agonist ivuxolimab in advanced cancers. Broader study findings: The mean number of expanded clones was higher in CD8+ T cells than in CD4+.

This CDR3 spans 14 amino acids. Germline V CDR1 and CDR2: SGDLS, YYNGEE. The V gene lost 2 bases and the J gene lost 5 bases, with 14 bases spanning the gap. The material was CD4+ or CD8+ T cells sorted from blood, obtained in a trial of the OX40 agonist ivuxolimab. This chain connects TRBV9 to TRBJ2-7; D might be TRBD1 (5 bases). This receptor was obtained from an adult with an advanced solid tumor such as melanoma, head and neck, liver or kidney cancer. The CDR3: CASSVQGFEDEQYF. DNA of the CDR3: TGTGCCAGCAGCGTCCAGGGTTTTGAAGACGAGCAGTACTTC.